Sequencing of this T cell receptor beta chain was carried out in a study of identical twins. Unmatched junction bases numbered 11, after V lost 0 bases and J lost 2 bases. The CDR3 loop spans 18 amino acids. Germline V gene lookup returns CDR1 LGHDT and CDR2 YNNKEL (reference sequence). General study points: Twins showed weaker excess sharing in their beta out-of-frame sequences. Zero-insertion analyses might be partly confounded by invariant T cells like MAIT and iNKT. There were fewer insertions in abundant cord blood beta clonotypes, but memory repertoires showed no such pattern.

TCRdb re-called the 5' RACE reads through MiXCR, storing one row per CDR3 protein. The table shows 1,800,000 or so distinct CDR3 sequences, with under 35% occurring only once. The sample holds many counts of this clonotype. Antigen: not known. Each donor was a healthy Caucasian. The chain couples TRBV3-1 to TRBJ1-2, with 8 nucleotides matching TRBD1. The TCR comes from a newborn girl in good health. Sequenced: cord blood. The CDR3 sequence: CASSQDMGSTGVNYGYTF. In nucleotides, the CDR3 is TGTGCCAGCAGCCAAGATATGGGTTCGACAGGGGTGAACTATGGCTACACCTTC.